The clone carrying this T cell receptor (beta chain) was detected a few times. The CDR3 sequence is 16 residues long. CDR1 is LGHDT, CDR2 YNNKEL, per germline (reference sequence). V lost 1 base and J 0 bases, leaving 10 bases between the germline ends. The record originates from a study of regulatory T cells in long-lasting Graves disease. In the study overall: Over 5 years of antithyroid drugs with positive TSH receptor antibodies was taken to mean persistent Graves' disease.

This sample's time point: persistent/refractory GD, antithyroid drugs over 5 years with positive TRAb. The TCR library used RNA extracted from PBMCs. TCR beta libraries were built with iRepertoire HTBI primers and Arm-PCR of CDR3 regions. TCRdb re-derived calls from the multiplex PCR reads in MiXCR, one entry per CDR3 protein. The sample has 300,000 to 350,000 distinct CDR3 sequences, roughly a fifth seen once. The sequencing used peripheral blood mononuclear cells (PBMCs), collected when the disease was refractory, from a patient treated with antithyroid drugs. The V gene is TRBV3-1, the J gene TRBJ1-3; D gene uncertain. The clonotype was recovered from a female donor with Graves disease. The CDR3 DNA reads TGTGCCAGCAGCCAAGTTCCGGAACTCTCTGGAAACACCATATATTTT. It codes for CASSQVPELSGNTIYF.